This T cell receptor beta chain was profiled in a study of neurological immune-mediated disorders. This clonotype was recorded at least ten times. Its antigen remains unidentified. Study results and limitations: In HTLV-1-associated myelopathy, TCR clonal expansion was greatest, and in multiple sclerosis it was least, below healthy controls. The absence of any CDR3 amino acid sequence shared by expanded clones across subjects suggests that repertoires were private in all groups.

cDNA was made by 5'RACE with 10-nucleotide random UMIs. Over 170 million TCR-beta sequences, together covering 15-18 subjects, were produced by every individual sequencing run that was carried out. TCRdb fed the 5' RACE reads into MiXCR, producing one record per CDR3 protein. The table shows tens of thousands of distinct CDR3 sequences, with around 3.4% occurring only once. The CDR3 is made up of 18 amino acids. The TCR originated in a woman in her forties or fifties with multiple sclerosis. V usage is TRBV21-1 and J usage is TRBJ1-2; the D call in the table, TRBD1, was not verified against the DNA. TRBV21-1 is assigned pseudogene status. Sequencing used PBMCs. DNA of the CDR3: TGTGCCAGCAGCAAAGAAGGGGACAGAAGATCTTTCGCCTATGGCTACACCTTC. Protein sequence: CASSKEGDRRSFAYGYTF.